The rows below give T cell receptor beta chains drawn from one sample of a study of cytomegalovirus exposure and HLA in healthy donors. Clones were read by immunoSEQ multiplex PCR, and TCRdb kept only the in-frame ones, dropping some. The sample table sets out around 100,000 clones. The sequenced sample consisted of PBMCs. The receptors here all came from a woman aged 25 to 39 in good health and CMV-seronegative. Both conserved end residues are part of each CDR3. The order of the fields is V gene, J gene, D gene, CDR3 protein, CDR3 DNA. A D gene is named only where the DNA matches it firmly.

>TRBV6-1|TRBJ1-2|.
CASTSTGRVYTF
TGTGCCAGCACCTCGACAGGCCGGGTCTACACCTTC
>TRBV4-1|TRBJ2-5|TRBD2
CASSHRIAGVQETQYF
TGCGCCAGCAGCCATAGAATAGCGGGGGTCCAAGAGACCCAGTACTTC
>TRBV6-4|TRBJ2-1|TRBD2
CASSDSAGGLNEQFF
TGTGCCAGCAGTGACTCGGCGGGGGGGCTGAATGAGCAGTTCTTC
>TRBV4-1|TRBJ2-6|.
CASSQEDEDSFPGANVLTF
TGCGCCAGCAGCCAAGAAGACGAGGACAGTTTCCCTGGGGCCAACGTCCTGACTTTC
>TRBV28|TRBJ1-2|.
CASSLLGTYGYTF
TGTGCCAGCAGTTTATTGGGCACTTATGGCTACACCTTC
>TRBV23-1|TRBJ1-6|.
CASSHRLSSYNSPLHF
TGCGCCAGCAGTCACAGACTCAGCTCCTATAATTCACCCCTCCACTTT
>TRBV5-1|TRBJ1-5|.
CASSSGDGNQPQHF
TGCGCCAGCAGCTCGGGGGACGGCAATCAGCCCCAGCATTTT
>TRBV20-1|TRBJ2-7|.
CSAGTFYEQYF
TGCAGTGCTGGGACTTTCTACGAGCAGTACTTC
>TRBV9|TRBJ2-3|TRBD2
CASSEISGAMGTQYF
TGTGCCAGCAGTGAAATCAGCGGGGCTATGGGTACGCAGTATTTT
>TRBV27|TRBJ2-7|.
CASRRTGISYEQYF
TGTGCCAGCCGAAGGACGGGAATCTCCTACGAGCAGTACTTC
>TRBV30|TRBJ2-3|TRBD1
CAWDRGQGAYTQYF
TGTGCCTGGGACAGAGGACAGGGGGCATATACGCAGTATTTT
>TRBV7-3|TRBJ2-1|TRBD2
CASSLNTGTSGSSYNEQFF
TGTGCCAGCAGCTTAAACACCGGGACTAGCGGGAGCTCCTACAATGAGCAGTTCTTC
>TRBV4-1|TRBJ2-1|TRBD1
CASSRPRQGTYNEQFF
TGCGCCAGCAGCCGCCCCCGACAGGGTACCTACAATGAGCAGTTCTTC
>TRBV10-3|TRBJ2-2|.
CAIKAGLDGELFF
TGTGCCATCAAGGCAGGGTTGGACGGGGAGCTGTTTTTT
>TRBV19|TRBJ2-7|TRBD1
CASRTGDEQYF
TGTGCCAGTAGGACAGGGGACGAGCAGTACTTC
>TRBV9|TRBJ2-1|TRBD1
CASTQTGRPYNEQFF
TGTGCCAGCACGCAGACAGGGAGACCTTACAATGAGCAGTTCTTC
>TRBV29-1|TRBJ2-7|TRBD1
CSVATGNPYEQYF
TGCAGCGTTGCGACAGGGAATCCCTACGAGCAGTACTTC